The sample holds many counts of the clone carrying this TCR beta chain. These data are taken from a study of regulatory T cells in long-lasting Graves disease. Germline CDR1 reads DFQATT; CDR2 reads SNEGSKA (reference sequence). The CDR3 is 13 residues long. V was pared by 4 bases and J by 2 bases, with 3 bases of the junction left unmatched. The sample's time point: persistent/refractory GD, antithyroid drugs over 5 years with positive TRAb. PBMCs were the source of the RNA used for TCR sequencing. Criteria from the American Thyroid Association guidelines were applied to diagnose Graves' disease. To make TCR beta libraries, researchers used iRepertoire HTBI primers and Arm-PCR of CDR3 regions. TCRdb processed the multiplex PCR reads anew with MiXCR; each CDR3 protein has one entry. The repertoire has 300,000 to 500,000 distinct CDR3 sequences, around 21% of them found once; the top ten carry less than 25%.

The sequence derives from a female donor with Graves disease. The V call is TRBV20-1, the J call TRBJ2-5, with 8 bases lining up with TRBD2. Sample: peripheral blood mononuclear cells (PBMCs), taken when the disease was refractory, from a patient treated with antithyroid drugs. The CDR3 sequence is CSAISGRQETQYF. Here the CDR3 DNA reads TGCAGTGCTATAAGCGGGAGACAAGAGACCCAGTACTTC.